This T cell receptor beta chain was identified during a study of neurological immune-mediated disorders. The CDR3 is 13 amino acids. Germline V gives CDR1 ENHRY, CDR2 SYGVKD. Trimming removed 10 bases at V and 8 bases at J, with 20 bases between. It was by 5'RACE with 10-nucleotide random UMIs that the cDNA was made. TCRdb redid the calling of the 5' RACE reads with MiXCR, one entry per CDR3 protein. Of about 58,000 distinct CDR3 sequences detected, 3% to 4% appear once; the ten largest clones hold approximately 7.1%. This clonotype was counted ten times or more. What was sequenced was PBMCs. J is TRBJ1-2 and V is TRBV10-3, with D perhaps matching TRBD1 (6 bases). The receptor was derived from an older woman with multiple sclerosis. In nucleotides, the CDR3 is TGTGCCACAAGTACAGGGTACAAGACAGGCTACACCTTC. It encodes CATSTGYKTGYTF.